This T cell receptor (beta chain) was sequenced in a study of control samples from healthy donors and cancer patients. Repertoires were generated with immunoSEQ multiplex PCR, while TCRdb's copy carries only in-frame clones and drops some. Found here are tens of thousands of clones, 90% to 95% of them singletons; the top ten hold about 1.5%. Germline assignment: CDR1 SGHNT and CDR2 YYREEE (reference sequence). The CDR3 runs to 13 residues. Trimming took off 2 bases at V and 2 bases at J, with 7 bases between the two ends. The receptor was isolated from a woman younger than 45 in good health. The sequencing sample was made of blood. The V and J genes are TRBV5-4 and TRBJ2-5; D remains unclear. In nucleotides, the CDR3 is TGTGCCAGCAGCTTACCTCAGCAAGAGACCCAGTACTTC. Its protein is CASSLPQQETQYF.